This TCR beta chain was found in a study of Graves' ophthalmopathy and Graves' hyperthyroidism. A diagnosis was made from clinical symptoms together with serum thyroxine, TRAb, thyroid ultrasound and orbital computed tomography. Whole-study results and caveats: Blood contained most expanded thyroid clonotypes exceeding 0.001 frequency.

Of note for this clonotype: Its matching antigen is unknown. Likely a read error: the CDR3 ends without its conserved phenylalanine or tryptophan.

RNA served as the template for amplifying TCR beta CDR3 regions. First-round RT-PCR with HTBI primers preceded a second-round multiplex PCR. TCRdb passed the multiplex PCR reads through MiXCR, listing each CDR3 protein once. This table has some 350,000 distinct CDR3 sequences, approximately 18% appearing once. CDR1 is KGHSH and CDR2 is LQKENI in the germline V gene. This CDR3 has 14 residues. The sequence came from an adult woman with stable Graves' hyperthyroidism. This chain connects TRBV18 to TRBJ1-2; the D is unclear. Sequences were obtained from peripheral blood. The CDR3 is CASSGVPTFYDYTL. The CDR3 DNA is TGTGCCAGCTCCGGGGTCCCAACCTTCTATGACTACACCCTC.